This T cell receptor beta chain was found in a study of OX40 agonist ivuxolimab in advanced cancers. Study-wide points: Among the lowest levels of clonal expansion were found in partial responders at 0.1-3.0 mg/kg.

The cohort excluded patients with autoimmune disease history or systemic immunosuppression. The investigators sampled blood at baseline, at cycle 4 day 1, and at cycle 7 day 1. The CDR3 contains 17 residues. Trimming at V came to 3 bases and at J to 0 bases, leaving 8 bases not matched to a gene. In germline, CDR1 is KGHSH, CDR2 LQKENI. This clone was picked up one time. Its specificity is not known. Using immunoSEQ multiplex PCR, the repertoire was profiled, and TCRdb retains in-frame clones only, with some absent. The sample lists 65,000 to 70,000 clones; more than 85% were seen once. The gene calls are TRBV18 and TRBJ2-3; TRBD1 agrees at 8 bases. The TCR was taken from an adult with an advanced solid tumor such as melanoma, head and neck, liver or kidney cancer. The input for sequencing was CD4+ or CD8+ T cells sorted from blood, taken in a trial of the OX40 agonist ivuxolimab. Here the CDR3 reads CASSPKDRAASTDTQYF. CDR3 DNA: TGTGCCAGCTCACCTAAGGACAGGGCGGCCAGCACAGATACGCAGTATTTT.